This T cell receptor beta chain was sequenced in a study of blood T cell repertoires in COVID-19. Study in general: Samples of COVID-19 (acute and convalescent) were obtained from the United States, Italy and Spain. T cells, B-cell-depleted T cells, or PBMCs supplied cDNA or gDNA.

The CDR3 runs to 14 residues. Trimming took 4 bases from V and 2 from J; bases not matched to a gene: 3. The germline CDR1 and CDR2 sequences are SNHLY and FYNNEI. Original processing methods: Estimation of nucleated cell counts relied on the amplification of reference gene primers. Sequenced by immunoSEQ multiplex PCR; TCRdb stores in-frame clones only, minus some. The V and J calls and clone size are taken from that table; D and trimming were inferred from the DNA. Seen here are 87,000 or so clones, approximately 89% observed once, and the top ten hold 11%. The sequenced material came from peripheral blood. The receptor was isolated from an elderly man with acute or convalescent COVID-19. The chain couples TRBV2 to TRBJ2-7; TRBD1 matches 9 bases. Here the CDR3 DNA reads TGTGCCAGCAGTGCGGGACAGGGTCCCTACGAGCAGTACTTC. The encoded protein is CASSAGQGPYEQYF.